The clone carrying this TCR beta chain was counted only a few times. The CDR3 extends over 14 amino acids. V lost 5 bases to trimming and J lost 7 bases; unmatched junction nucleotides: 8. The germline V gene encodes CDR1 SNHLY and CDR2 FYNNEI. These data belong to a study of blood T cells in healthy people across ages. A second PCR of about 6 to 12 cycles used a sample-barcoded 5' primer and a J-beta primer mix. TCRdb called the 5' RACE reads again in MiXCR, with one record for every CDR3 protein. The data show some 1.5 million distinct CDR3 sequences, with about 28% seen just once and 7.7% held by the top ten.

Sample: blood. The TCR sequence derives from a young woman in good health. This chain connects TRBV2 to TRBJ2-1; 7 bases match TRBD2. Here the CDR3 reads CASSLWTRWNEQFF. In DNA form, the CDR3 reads TGTGCCAGCAGTTTATGGACTAGATGGAATGAGCAGTTCTTC.